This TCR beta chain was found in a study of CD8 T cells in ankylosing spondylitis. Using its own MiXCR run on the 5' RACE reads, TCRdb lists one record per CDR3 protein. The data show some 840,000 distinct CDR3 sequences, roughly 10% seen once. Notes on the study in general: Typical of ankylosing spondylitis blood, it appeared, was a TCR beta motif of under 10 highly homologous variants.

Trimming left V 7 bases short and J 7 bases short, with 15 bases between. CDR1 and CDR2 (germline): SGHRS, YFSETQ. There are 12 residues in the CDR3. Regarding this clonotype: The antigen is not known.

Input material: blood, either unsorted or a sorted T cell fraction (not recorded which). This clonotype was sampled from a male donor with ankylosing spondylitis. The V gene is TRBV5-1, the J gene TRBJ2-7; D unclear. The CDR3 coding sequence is TGCGCCAGCCGGAAAAACCTGGTAGAGCAGTACTTC. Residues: CASRKNLVEQYF.